This record covers a single T cell receptor (beta chain). Its antigen is not identified. cDNA prepared by RNA extraction and subsequent reverse transcription served as the template for sequencing. Here immunoSEQ multiplex PCR was the method, and the copy in TCRdb shows in-frame clones only, minus some. The sample contains approximately 99,000 clones, approximately 50% of which appear only once. This record comes from a study of CD8+ T cells in alopecia areata. The study, taken as a whole, reports: Lesional scalp exceeded normal scalp in clonality, especially in alopecia totalis/universalis. Scalp samples also yield sequences of resident alphabeta T cells from normal skin. Unlike in mice, where it was clearer, TCR sharing across patients was less clear, possibly HLA-related.

This CDR3 region has 14 residues. V gave up 1 base and J gave up 2 bases, with 9 bases separating them. CDR1 is LNHNV, CDR2 YYDKDF, per germline (reference sequence). Peripheral blood, together with lesional scalp punch biopsies, was collected from alopecia areata patients. The rearrangement uses TRBV15 and TRBJ2-7; no clear D gene. The sequenced sample consisted of NKG2D-low CD8+ T cells sorted from blood. The clonotype comes from a human donor with alopecia areata. CDR3 sequence: CATSRVGNTYEQYF. CDR3 sequence (DNA): TGTGCCACCAGCAGAGTAGGAAACACCTACGAGCAGTACTTC.